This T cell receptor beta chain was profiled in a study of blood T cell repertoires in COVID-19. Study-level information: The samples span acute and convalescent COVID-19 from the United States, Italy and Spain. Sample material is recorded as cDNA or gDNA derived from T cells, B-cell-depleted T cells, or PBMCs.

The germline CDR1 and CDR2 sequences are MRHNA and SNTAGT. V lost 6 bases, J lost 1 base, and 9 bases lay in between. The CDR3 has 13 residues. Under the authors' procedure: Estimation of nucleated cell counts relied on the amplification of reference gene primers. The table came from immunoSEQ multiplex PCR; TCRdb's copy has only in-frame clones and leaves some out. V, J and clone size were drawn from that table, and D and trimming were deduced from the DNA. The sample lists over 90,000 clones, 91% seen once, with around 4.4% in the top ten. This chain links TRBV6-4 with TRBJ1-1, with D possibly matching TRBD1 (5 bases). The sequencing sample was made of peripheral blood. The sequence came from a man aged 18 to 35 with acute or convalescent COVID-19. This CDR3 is CASSRQTNTEAFF. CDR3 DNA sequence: TGTGCCAGCAGCCGACAGACGAACACTGAAGCTTTCTTT.